This TCR beta chain was retrieved from a study of cytomegalovirus exposure and HLA in healthy donors. About this clone itself: Its antigen is unknown.

Vbeta (60) and Jbeta (13) primers were used in the PCR. This table comes from immunoSEQ multiplex PCR, and its TCRdb copy is limited to in-frame clones, with some not included. The sample carries 190,000 or so clones, more than 65% recorded once. Study-level points and caveats: HLA-A and HLA-B allele assignments for most subjects were reportedly predicted accurately using TCR beta sequences. Apparent HLA restriction characterized most CMV-associated TCR beta chains in a later analysis.

Germline V gene lookup returns CDR1 SGDLS and CDR2 YYNGEE. The CDR3 loop spans 15 amino acids. V lost 4 bases to trimming and J lost 0 bases, with 11 bases between them. The sequence derives from a girl between 5 and 17 years old in good health and CMV-seropositive. The chain carries TRBV9 and TRBJ2-1; possibly TRBD2 for D (5 bases). Sequencing input: PBMCs. This CDR3 reads CASSPGLASYNEQFF. In DNA, the CDR3 is TGTGCCAGCAGCCCAGGACTTGCCTCCTACAATGAGCAGTTCTTC.